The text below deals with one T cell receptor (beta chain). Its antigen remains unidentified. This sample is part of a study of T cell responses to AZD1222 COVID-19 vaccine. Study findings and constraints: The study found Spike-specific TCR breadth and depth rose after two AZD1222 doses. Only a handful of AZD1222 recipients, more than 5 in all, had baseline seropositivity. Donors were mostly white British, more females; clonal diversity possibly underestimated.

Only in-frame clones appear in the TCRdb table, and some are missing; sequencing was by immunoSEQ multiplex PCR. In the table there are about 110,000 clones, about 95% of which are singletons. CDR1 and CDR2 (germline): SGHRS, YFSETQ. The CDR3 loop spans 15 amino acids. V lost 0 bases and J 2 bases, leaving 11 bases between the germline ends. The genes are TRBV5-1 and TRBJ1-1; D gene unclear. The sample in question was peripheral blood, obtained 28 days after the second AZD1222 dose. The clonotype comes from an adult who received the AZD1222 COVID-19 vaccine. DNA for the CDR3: TGCGCCAGCAGCTTGGGTATGGAAGGTAACACTGAAGCTTTCTTT. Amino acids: CASSLGMEGNTEAFF.